This is a list of T cell receptor beta chains from one sample in a study of blood T cell repertoires in COVID-19. Generated by immunoSEQ multiplex PCR, the TCRdb table keeps only in-frame clones and is missing some. The sample has about 67,000 clones; 87% are singletons. The specimen sequenced was peripheral blood. The receptors come from an elderly woman with acute or convalescent COVID-19. Both conserved end residues are part of each CDR3. The D gene is left open where the match is weak. Clone size is stated in some rows and not others, as once, few, many or a class when expanded.

j_call,clone_size,d_call,v_call,cdr3_aa,cdr3_nt
TRBJ1-5,.,.,TRBV15,CATSRETVSNQPQHF,TGTGCCACCAGCAGAGAAACGGTTAGCAATCAGCCCCAGCATTTT
TRBJ2-3,.,.,TRBV5-1,CASSLGLTADTQYF,TGCGCCAGCAGCTTAGGACTAACGGCAGATACGCAGTATTTT
TRBJ2-7,.,TRBD1,TRBV2,CASKPQGALEGQYF,TGTGCCAGCAAACCACAGGGGGCCCTAGAAGGGCAGTACTTC
TRBJ2-1,.,TRBD2,TRBV6-2/TRBV6-3,CASSTETSREIF,TGTGCCAGCAGTACAGAGACTAGCCGTGAGATCTTC
TRBJ1-3,.,.,TRBV9,CASSPTGTFSGNTIYF,TGTGCCAGCAGCCCCACAGGGACATTCTCTGGAAACACCATATATTTT
TRBJ1-2,.,.,TRBV5-1,CASSTGKNYGYTF,TGCGCCAGCAGCACAGGGAAGAACTATGGCTACACCTTC
TRBJ1-2,once,TRBD1,TRBV3-1/TRBV3-2,CASSPETGGRGGYTF,TGTGCCAGCAGTCCTGAAACAGGGGGAAGGGGTGGCTACACCTTC
TRBJ2-1,.,TRBD2,TRBV4-2,CASSPGEGGGTYNEQFF,TGTGCCAGCAGCCCCGGAGAAGGCGGGGGGACCTACAATGAGCAGTTCTTC
TRBJ2-7,.,.,TRBV3-1/TRBV3-2,CASSQRVGSYPSYEQYF,TGTGCCAGCAGCCAACGGGTTGGTTCATATCCTTCCTACGAGCAGTACTTC
TRBJ1-2,.,TRBD1,TRBV30,CALGTGASNYGYTF,TGTGCCTTGGGGACAGGGGCGTCTAACTATGGCTACACCTTC
TRBJ1-1,few,.,TRBV7-9,CASSVLTGNTEAFF,TGTGCCAGCAGCGTGTTGACAGGAAACACTGAAGCTTTCTTT
TRBJ2-3,.,TRBD2,TRBV3-1/TRBV3-2,CASSSRGGQGDTQYF,TGTGCCAGCAGCTCGCGGGGGGGTCAGGGAGATACGCAGTATTTT
TRBJ1-1,few,.,TRBV7-2,CASSPMGRKRGTEAFF,TGTGCCAGCAGCCCTATGGGGCGGAAGCGTGGCACTGAAGCTTTCTTT
TRBJ1-3,.,.,TRBV6-5,CASLTSGNTIYF,TGTGCCAGCCTAACCTCTGGAAACACCATATATTTT
TRBJ1-4,.,.,TRBV4-1,CASSLIAATNEKLFF,TGCGCCAGCAGTCTAATAGCCGCAACTAATGAAAAACTGTTTTTT
TRBJ1-2,once,.,TRBV4-3,CASSRSGGREGYTF,TGCGCCAGCAGCCGCTCGGGGGGTCGTGAGGGCTACACCTTC
TRBJ2-3,medium-sized,.,TRBV24-1,CATSAGLSTDTQYF,TGTGCCACCAGTGCCGGACTTTCCACAGATACGCAGTATTTT
TRBJ1-6,.,TRBD1,TRBV6-2/TRBV6-3,CASSYGQAYNSPLHF,TGTGCCAGCAGTTATGGACAGGCCTATAATTCACCCCTCCACTTT
TRBJ1-1,.,TRBD1,TRBV27,CASSFKGAAEAFF,TGTGCCAGCAGTTTTAAGGGGGCCGCTGAAGCTTTCTTT
TRBJ2-2,.,.,TRBV7-3,CASSLYGQTGELFF,TGTGCCAGCAGCCTGTATGGGCAAACCGGGGAGCTGTTTTTT
TRBJ2-2,.,TRBD2,TRBV20-1,CSASPGGFTGELFF,TGCAGTGCTAGTCCGGGAGGGTTCACCGGGGAGCTGTTTTTT
TRBJ1-1,once,TRBD1,TRBV5-6,CASRTGGNTEAFF,TGTGCCAGCAGGACAGGGGGGAACACTGAAGCTTTCTTT
TRBJ2-3,.,.,TRBV30,CAWSLTGRFGYPTQYF,TGTGCCTGGAGTTTGACAGGGAGGTTCGGGTACCCCACGCAGTATTTT
TRBJ1-6,once,.,TRBV7-2,CASSNYRFYNSPLHF,TGTGCCAGCAGCAATTACCGGTTTTATAATTCACCCCTCCACTTT
TRBJ2-7,.,.,TRBV3-1/TRBV3-2,CASSHTTYEQYF,TGTGCCAGCAGCCACACAACCTACGAGCAGTACTTC
TRBJ1-3,.,.,TRBV30,CAWSKNGDTIYF,TGTGCCTGGAGTAAAAACGGGGACACCATATATTTT
TRBJ1-2,.,TRBD1,TRBV5-5,CASSQGQGSGYTF,TGTGCCAGCAGCCAAGGACAGGGTTCTGGCTACACCTTC
TRBJ1-2,.,.,TRBV7-8,CASSTGPFYYGYTF,TGTGCCAGCAGTACAGGGCCCTTTTACTATGGCTACACCTTC
TRBJ1-5,.,.,TRBV14,CASSQDGIGNQPQHF,TGTGCCAGCAGCCAAGACGGTATAGGCAATCAGCCCCAGCATTTT
TRBJ1-2,.,.,TRBV18,CASSPGTGPGYTF,TGTGCCAGCTCACCAGGCACAGGGCCGGGCTACACCTTC
TRBJ1-4,few,.,TRBV18,CASSLSGGGGEKLFF,TGTGCCAGCTCACTCTCGGGGGGCGGAGGCGAAAAACTGTTTTTT
TRBJ2-1,.,TRBD2,TRBV10-3,CAISGTSGGSSYNEQFF,TGTGCCATCAGTGGGACTAGCGGGGGCAGCTCCTACAATGAGCAGTTCTTC
TRBJ1-4,.,TRBD1,TRBV29-1,CSVASGQAKNEKLFF,TGCAGCGTGGCCTCGGGACAGGCGAAGAATGAAAAACTGTTTTTT
TRBJ1-1,.,.,TRBV25-1,CASSPITTAMNTEAFF,TGTGCCAGCAGTCCAATTACGACAGCCATGAACACTGAAGCTTTCTTT
TRBJ1-1,.,.,TRBV28,CASRDDRYTEAFF,TGTGCCAGCAGGGATGACAGGTACACTGAAGCTTTCTTT
TRBJ1-1,.,.,TRBV6-4,CASSDHYGNTEAFF,TGTGCCAGCAGTGACCACTATGGGAACACTGAAGCTTTCTTT
TRBJ2-2,.,.,TRBV7-9,CASRPPGNTGELFF,TGTGCCAGCAGACCCCCCGGGAACACCGGGGAGCTGTTTTTT
TRBJ2-5,few,.,TRBV6-5,CASIRGETQYF,TGTGCCAGCATTAGGGGAGAGACCCAGTACTTC
TRBJ2-2,once,.,TRBV11-2,CASNKGGPGELFF,TGTGCCAGCAACAAAGGGGGTCCCGGGGAGCTGTTTTTT
TRBJ1-2,.,.,TRBV19,CASSLPGGGGYTF,TGTGCCAGTAGCCTGCCAGGAGGCGGTGGCTACACCTTC
TRBJ2-2,.,.,TRBV15,CATSRDLRENTGELFF,TGTGCCACCAGCAGAGATCTTCGGGAGAACACCGGGGAGCTGTTTTTT
TRBJ1-3,.,.,TRBV3-1/TRBV3-2,CASSQETGSGNTIYF,TGTGCCAGCAGCCAAGAAACAGGGTCAGGAAACACCATATATTTT
TRBJ1-2,.,TRBD1,TRBV5-4,CASSFWDRAGGYTF,TGTGCCAGCAGCTTTTGGGACAGGGCAGGGGGCTACACCTTC
TRBJ2-1,.,.,TRBV9,CASSVEGRVTGEQFF,TGTGCCAGCAGCGTAGAGGGCAGGGTAACCGGTGAGCAGTTCTTC
TRBJ1-5,.,.,TRBV18,CASSPLLSSGPQHF,TGTGCCAGCTCACCACTTCTGTCCTCAGGGCCCCAGCATTTT
TRBJ2-5,.,TRBD1,TRBV24-1,CATSPQGAPETQYF,TGTGCCACCAGTCCCCAGGGGGCCCCAGAGACCCAGTACTTC
TRBJ2-1,.,TRBD2,TRBV5-1,CASSLDGGGYNEQFF,TGCGCCAGCAGCTTGGATGGCGGGGGCTACAATGAGCAGTTCTTC
TRBJ2-7,.,.,TRBV6-2/TRBV6-3,CASSYTLAALQRYEQYF,TGTGCCAGCAGTTACACTCTAGCTGCGTTACAACGATACGAGCAGTACTTC
TRBJ2-7,.,TRBD2,TRBV29-1,CSVVTSAYEQYF,TGCAGCGTTGTTACTAGCGCCTACGAGCAGTACTTC
TRBJ1-1,.,.,TRBV7-2,CASSLGQNTEAFF,TGTGCCAGCAGCTTAGGGCAGAACACTGAAGCTTTCTTT